The 21 T cell receptor beta chains given below trace back to one sample, sequenced in a study of blood T cell repertoires in COVID-19 (TCRdb year 2020). Libraries were built with the immunoSEQ multiplex PCR assay. This immuneACCESS table, as held by TCRdb, lists in-frame sequences with V and J called but not all clones. Of the missing ones, under half trace to an unresolved V gene in checked studies; the others have no known cause. This sample has fewer than 200,000 clones in its table, and around 86% of those were observed once. Less than 10% of the sample lies in the top ten. The specimen sequenced was peripheral blood. The origin of the receptors is a woman in her 70s with COVID-19, enrolled during active disease.

The chain combines TRBV18 with TRBJ2-7; TRBD1 matches at 10 bases. This CDR3 contains 15 residues. The J segment lost 4 bases and the V segment lost 5 bases, leaving 8 bases of the junction unmatched. CDR1 is KGHSH, CDR2 LQKENI, per germline. CDR3 sequence reads: CASSSAGTGEYEQYF. DNA for the CDR3: TGTGCCAGCTCATCGGCCGGGACAGGGGAGTACGAGCAGTACTTC.

This chain links TRBV6-5 with TRBJ2-7, with 7 bases aligning to TRBD2. Germline trimming cut 4 bases from V and 3 bases from J; bases unmatched to any gene: 9. The CDR3 is made up of 15 amino acids. The V gene's germline CDR1 is MNHEY and CDR2 SVGAGI. The CDR3 here is CASSFPQSGVYEQYF. CDR3 DNA: TGTGCCAGCAGTTTTCCCCAGAGCGGGGTCTACGAGCAGTACTTC.

This clone was seen once. J is TRBJ2-2 and V is TRBV7-2, with D uncertain. Trimming removed 2 bases at V and 2 bases at J, with 6 bases between. The CDR3 extends over 14 amino acids. Germline V lookup: CDR1 SGHTA, CDR2 FQGNSA. CDR3 nucleotides: TGTGCCAGCAGCTTACTCCTAAACACCGGGGAGCTGTTTTTT. It codes for CASSLLLNTGELFF.

This rearrangement joins TRBV28 to TRBJ1-2; 10 bases map to TRBD1. Germline V lookup: CDR1 MDHEN, CDR2 SYDVKM. With 2 bases clipped from V and 5 bases from J, the junction kept 8 bases outside the gene matches. The CDR3 has 16 residues. CDR3 sequence (DNA): TGTGCCAGCAGTTTAGGGGGGACAGGGGATGTGTATGGCTACACCTTC. Its translation: CASSLGGTGDVYGYTF.

The chain uses TRBV7-2 and TRBJ2-5; TRBD1 matches 10 bases. The CDR3 has 13 residues. The ends lost 5 bases at V and 5 bases at J; junction bases unmatched: 2. Germline lookup yields CDR1 SGHTA and CDR2 FQGNSA. The CDR3 DNA reads as TGTGCCAGCAGCAGGACAGGGGGGGAGACCCAGTACTTC. Protein sequence: CASSRTGGETQYF.

The V and J genes are TRBV5-1 and TRBJ2-7, with D possibly being TRBD1 (5 bases). CDR1 and CDR2 from the germline V gene are SGHRS and YFSETQ. V lost 2 bases to trimming and J lost 3 bases, with 15 bases between them. The CDR3 contains 15 residues. Here the CDR3 reads CASSLGVVRSYEQYF. The CDR3 region has the DNA TGCGCCAGCAGCTTAGGGGTGGTAAGGAGCTACGAGCAGTACTTC.

The rearrangement links TRBV11-3 to TRBJ1-1; D unclear. V was pared by 0 bases and J by 1 base, with 6 bases between. There are 14 residues in the CDR3. Germline CDR1 SGHNT, CDR2 YENEEA. CDR3 residues: CASSLDAGNTEAFF. The CDR3 bases are TGTGCCAGCAGCTTAGATGCGGGGAACACTGAAGCTTTCTTT.

This CDR3 reads CASSLGRRGDADTQYF. Written as DNA, the CDR3 is TGTGCCAGCAGCTTAGGAAGACGCGGGGACGCAGATACGCAGTATTTT. The chain carries TRBV11-2 and TRBJ2-3; possible D gene TRBD2, 6 bases. Trimming removed 1 base from V and 4 bases from J, with 15 bases in between. CDR3 length: 16 amino acids. Germline lookup yields CDR1 SGHAT and CDR2 FQNNGV.

V gene TRBV5-4 combines with J gene TRBJ2-2; D is perhaps TRBD2 (5 bases). The CDR3 totals 16 residues. In germline, CDR1 is SGHNT, CDR2 YYREEE (reference sequence). Trimming removed 1 base from V and 2 bases from J, with 12 bases in between. The CDR3 is CASSLHQTINTGELFF. CDR3 nucleotide sequence: TGTGCCAGCAGCTTGCATCAGACTATCAACACCGGGGAGCTGTTTTTT.

This clone turned up a few times. This chain uses TRBV7-2 with TRBJ1-4, with D perhaps TRBD1 (6 bases). V was shortened by 1 base and J by 8 bases, with 14 bases between the two germline ends. Germline loops: CDR1 SGHTA, CDR2 FQGNSA. The CDR3 spans 15 residues. The CDR3 is CASSLGTGYLEKLFF. CDR3 DNA: TGTGCCAGCAGCTTAGGAACAGGGTATCTCGAAAAACTGTTTTTT.

V is TRBV6-1 and J is TRBJ1-1; D is undetermined. CDR1 MNHNS and CDR2 SASEGT come from the germline V gene. This CDR3 is built from 13 residues. V was cut by 2 bases and J by 6 bases, with 10 bases left in between. CDR3 residues: CASSEIGYAEAFF. CDR3 DNA: TGTGCCAGCAGTGAAATCGGTTACGCTGAAGCTTTCTTT.

This clone has only one observation. The chain is built from TRBV3-1 (or the pseudogene TRBV3-2) and TRBJ1-3; weak D call: TRBD1 (5 bases). Germline V gives CDR1 LGHDT, CDR2 YNNKEL (reference sequence). The V end lost 4 bases, the J end lost 0 bases, and 13 bases lay between the germline ends. The CDR3 has 16 amino acids. The CDR3 region has the DNA TGTGCCAGCAGCCTTTCGGCAGGGCTCTCTGGAAACACCATATATTTT. It encodes CASSLSAGLSGNTIYF.

The chain carries TRBV5-4 and TRBJ2-3; a possible D gene is TRBD2 (6 bases). The germline V gene has CDR1 SGHNT and CDR2 YYREEE (reference sequence). Trimming left V 4 bases short and J 1 base short, with 10 bases between. The length of the CDR3 is 14 residues. The CDR3 sequence is CASSQAGRTDTQYF. CDR3 nucleotides: TGTGCCAGCAGCCAAGCGGGCCGCACAGATACGCAGTATTTT. Full variable domain (outside the CDR3, taken from reference TRBV5-4 and TRBJ2-3): ETGVTQSPTHLIKTRGQQVTLRCSSQSGHNTVSWYQQALGQGPQFIFQYYREEENGRGNFPPRFSGLQFPNYSSELNVNALELDDSALYLCASSQAGRTDTQYFGPGTRLTVL.

This rearrangement joins TRBV30 to TRBJ2-5, with a tentative D call TRBD1 (6 bases). This CDR3 spans 13 amino acids. Trimming took 3 bases from V and 0 from J, leaving 8 bases between them. Germline CDR1 is GTSNPN and CDR2 is SVGIG (reference sequence). The CDR3 DNA is TGTGCCTGGAGCGGACAGCACCAAGAGACCCAGTACTTC. It encodes CAWSGQHQETQYF.

The chain combines TRBV28 with TRBJ1-2, with D perhaps TRBD1 (5 bases). Germline CDR1 is MDHEN and CDR2 is SYDVKM. Trimming removed 4 bases at V and 4 bases at J, with 7 bases between. The CDR3 totals 12 residues. The CDR3 coding sequence is TGTGCCAGCAGTTGGGGGGGCTATGGCTACACCTTC. This codes for CASSWGGYGYTF.

This chain connects TRBV2 to TRBJ2-3; the match to TRBD2 covers 8 bases. Trimming cost V 5 bases and J 2 bases; bases outside gene matches: 12. The CDR3 is 17 residues long. The germline gives CDR1 SNHLY, CDR2 FYNNEI. This CDR3 is CASSLLTSASFTDTQYF. DNA of the CDR3: TGTGCCAGCAGTTTACTGACTAGCGCAAGTTTCACAGATACGCAGTATTTT.

The rearrangement uses TRBV14 and TRBJ2-6, with D unclear. Deletions cut 3 bases from V and 0 bases from J, with 3 bases between. The CDR3 contains 14 residues. Germline values: CDR1 SGHDN, CDR2 FVKESK. The CDR3 DNA reads as TGTGCCAGCAGCCACAGCTCTGGGGCCAACGTCCTGACTTTC. Protein: CASSHSSGANVLTF.

The CDR3 protein is CASTGVVGGQPQHF. The CDR3 bases are TGTGCCAGCACGGGCGTCGTGGGGGGTCAGCCCCAGCATTTT. The chain employs TRBV28 and TRBJ1-5; weak D call: TRBD1 (5 bases). The CDR3 extends over 14 amino acids. Germline CDR1 and CDR2: MDHEN and SYDVKM. Trimming cost V 7 bases and J 6 bases, with 16 bases left between them.

CDR3 amino acids: CASSLEFGTIYF. The CDR3 DNA follows: TGCGCCAGCAGCTTGGAGTTCGGCACCATATATTTT. The chain links TRBV5-1 to TRBJ1-3; D is unclear. The CDR3 has 12 residues. Germline V CDR1 and CDR2: SGHRS, YFSETQ. V was shortened by 0 bases and J by 9 bases, with 7 bases between the two germline ends.

The genes are TRBV3-1 (or the pseudogene TRBV3-2) and TRBJ1-5; D is uncertain. The V and J ends lost 0 bases and 6 bases respectively, with 9 bases between them. Germline V gene lookup returns CDR1 LGHDT and CDR2 YNNKEL (reference sequence). The CDR3 has 14 residues. The CDR3 coding sequence is TGTGCCAGCAGCCAAGATCGCGGTGTTCAGCCCCAGCATTTT. Translated: CASSQDRGVQPQHF.

The genes are TRBV5-1 and TRBJ2-2, with TRBD1 identical over 9 bases. The CDR3 runs 15 residues. CDR1 SGHRS and CDR2 YFSETQ come from the germline V gene. Losses at the gene ends were 6 bases for V and 7 bases for J; bases not matched to a gene: 10. The DNA for the CDR3 is TGCGCCAGCATGCCGGGACAGGGTGATCACGGGGAGCTGTTTTTT. Its translation: CASMPGQGDHGELFF.